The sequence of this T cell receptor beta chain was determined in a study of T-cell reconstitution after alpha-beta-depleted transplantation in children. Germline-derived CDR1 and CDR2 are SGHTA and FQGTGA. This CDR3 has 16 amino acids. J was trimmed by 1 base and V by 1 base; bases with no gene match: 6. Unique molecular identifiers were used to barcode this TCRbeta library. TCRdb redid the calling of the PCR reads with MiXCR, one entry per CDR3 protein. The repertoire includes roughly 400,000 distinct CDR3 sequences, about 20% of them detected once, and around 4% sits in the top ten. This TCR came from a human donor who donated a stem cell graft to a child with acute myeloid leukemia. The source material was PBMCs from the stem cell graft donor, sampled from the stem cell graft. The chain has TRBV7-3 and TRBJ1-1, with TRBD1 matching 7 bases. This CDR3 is CASSLSRGGRNTEAFF. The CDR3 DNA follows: TGTGCCAGCAGCTTAAGCAGGGGGGGTAGGAACACTGAAGCTTTCTTT.